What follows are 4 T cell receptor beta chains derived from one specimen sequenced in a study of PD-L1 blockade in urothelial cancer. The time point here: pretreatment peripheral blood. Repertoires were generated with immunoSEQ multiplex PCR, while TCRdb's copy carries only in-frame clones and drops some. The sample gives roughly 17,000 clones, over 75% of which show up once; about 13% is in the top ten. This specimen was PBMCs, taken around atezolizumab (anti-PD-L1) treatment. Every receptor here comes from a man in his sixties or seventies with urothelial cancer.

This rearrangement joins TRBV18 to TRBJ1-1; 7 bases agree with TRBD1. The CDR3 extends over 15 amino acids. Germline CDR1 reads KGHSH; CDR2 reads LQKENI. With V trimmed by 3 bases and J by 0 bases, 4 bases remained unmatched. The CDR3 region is CASSPATGVNTEAFF. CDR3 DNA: TGTGCCAGCTCACCCGCCACAGGGGTGAACACTGAAGCTTTCTTT.

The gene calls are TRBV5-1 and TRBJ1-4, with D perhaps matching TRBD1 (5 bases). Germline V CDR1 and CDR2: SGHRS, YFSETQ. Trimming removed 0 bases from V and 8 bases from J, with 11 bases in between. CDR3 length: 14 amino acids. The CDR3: CASSLEGEGEKLFF. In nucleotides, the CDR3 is TGCGCCAGCAGCTTGGAAGGGGAGGGGGAAAAACTGTTTTTT.

CDR3 amino acids: CASSLGEGLNTEAFF. The DNA for the CDR3 is TGTGCCAGCAGCTTGGGGGAGGGTTTGAACACTGAAGCTTTCTTT. The chain carries TRBV5-6 and TRBJ1-1; D ambiguous. This CDR3 has 15 amino acids. CDR1 SGHDT and CDR2 YYEEEE come from the germline V gene. The V gene lost 0 bases and the J gene lost 0 bases, with 9 bases spanning the gap.

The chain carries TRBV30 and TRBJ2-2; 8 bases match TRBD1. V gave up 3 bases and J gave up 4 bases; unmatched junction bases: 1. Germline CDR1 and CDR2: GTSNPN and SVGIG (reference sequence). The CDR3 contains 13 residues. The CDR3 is CAWSTGGTGELFF. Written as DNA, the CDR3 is TGTGCCTGGAGCACAGGGGGCACCGGGGAGCTGTTTTTT.